This TCR beta chain is drawn from a study of sequential checkpoint blockade in melanoma. As for the study in general: First-line arms were nivolumab then ipilimumab, or the reverse, randomized 1:1. Each arm's sequence ended with maintenance nivolumab.

This CDR3 spans 18 amino acids. Per germline, CDR1 SEHNR and CDR2 FQNEAQ (reference sequence). Trimming removed 0 bases from V and 4 bases from J, with 21 bases in between. Treatment meaning: randomized to nivolumab then ipilimumab (arm A) or the reverse (arm B). None of the patients previously received DNA-damaging chemotherapy. Sorted cells were live CD3+CD8+, lacking CD19 and CD56, from PBMCs. Profiled with immunoSEQ multiplex PCR; TCRdb holds only in-frame clones, not every one. This table holds about 26,000 clones, roughly four fifths found once. The input for sequencing was CD8+ T cells sorted from blood (inferred from file names), taken from a patient given nivolumab and ipilimumab in sequence. The gene calls are TRBV7-9 and TRBJ2-5; D unresolved. The receptor was isolated from a human donor with melanoma. The CDR3 nucleotides are TGTGCCAGCAGCTTAGCTCGGCTCGAGACACTCTCGCCAGAGACCCAGTACTTC. Its protein product is CASSLARLETLSPETQYF.